Detailed here is one TCR beta chain. Its target is not known. TCR cDNA was made by 5'RACE template switching, adding a universal primer site and UMIs. MiXCR was run by TCRdb on the 5' RACE reads, yielding one entry per CDR3 protein. Of 500,000 to 650,000 distinct CDR3 sequences listed, roughly an eighth are singletons. This sample is drawn from a study of T cells after yellow fever vaccination. Across the study: Preparation used SMART-Seq v4 Ultra Low Input for the low-cell-number fractions.

Study results and caveats: Compared with primary, the secondary response was weaker and peaked at day 5, not 15. Contamination of FACS-sorted repertoires by abundant clonotypes from the bulk population could occur.

V shed 8 bases and J shed 4 bases, with 13 bases lying between them. Germline CDR1 is SGHRS and CDR2 is YFSETQ. The CDR3 has 13 residues. The gene calls are TRBV5-1 and TRBJ1-5, with D unclear. Specimen: PBMCs, collected on the day of the yellow fever booster vaccination. The clonotype comes from a man younger than 40 who received the YFV17D yellow fever vaccine. The CDR3 coding sequence is TGCGCCAGTACGCGAGCAGTTAATCAGCCCCAGCATTTT. Translation gives CASTRAVNQPQHF.